This T cell receptor (beta chain) was captured by sequencing in a study of blood T cells in healthy people across ages (dated by TCRdb to the mid-2010s). About the full investigation: In model experiments, template switching captured roughly one uniquely barcoded TCR beta cDNA molecule for every two T cells. Using deep sequencing normalized with unique cDNA molecular identifiers, the study measured how TCR beta repertoire diversity changes with age. Four age groups were formed from the donors: young (average approximately 15 years), middle-aged (less than 40), aged (62) and long-lived (about 75). The study analyzed two additional independent replicas of 1 million unique cDNA reads from the same blood draw for two donors, one aged 18 to 29 and one aged 80 or older. To avoid experimental bias, donors of different ages were randomly spread across the sequencing lanes.

The donors were a few dozen Caucasian individuals from Russia, aged about 6 to 95 years, who were systemically healthy. Roughly 10 milliliters of peripheral blood were collected from each donor into EDTA-treated Vacutainer tubes. Ficoll-Paque density-gradient centrifugation was used to isolate PBMCs, with at least 6 million obtained per sample. Total RNA, at least 6 micrograms per sample, was extracted from PBMCs with Trizol reagent. Naive CD45RAhigh/CD27high T cell percentages were measured by flow cytometry on a PBMC aliquot from every donor. Library construction relied on 5' RACE. A second roughly 7 to 11 cycle PCR used a sample-barcoded 5' primer and a J-beta primer mix. Each TCR beta cDNA molecule received a unique molecular identifier from a template-switch 5' adaptor carrying 12 random nucleotides. Each sample yielded at least 3 million CDR3-containing paired-end reads. First-strand cDNA was synthesized from all RNA with the Mint cDNA synthesis kit, primed by a TRBC-specific oligonucleotide. Following uracil-DNA glycosylase treatment, all cDNA underwent a first 18-cycle PCR with the universal primers M1SS and BC2_uni_R. The authors' analysis ran thus. Normalization of each sample was performed by random selection of 1 million high-quality reads, each carrying a distinct molecular identifier. Reads with shared molecular identifiers were discarded instead of being binned into consensus sequences. MiTCR, set to a Q25 quality threshold and the strictest error-elimination algorithm, was used for CDR3 identification, clonotype clustering and error correction. A nonparametric unseen species model with Euler transformation was used to estimate lower-bound total TCR beta diversity. TCRdb itself trimmed the public reads at Q25 with fastp, ran MiXCR and retained productive beta chains. Under each unique CDR3 protein, matching rows form one entry showing the most common genes and DNA. The V and J calls shown here were made by TCRdb, not taken from the authors' results. The sample records approximately 2,000,000 distinct CDR3 sequences, around 40% of which are singletons. Roughly 23% of the sample lies in the top ten.

General findings and caveats noted by the study authors: The CMV infection status of donors was not known, potentially confounding age-related changes in expanded clonotypes. Compared with the aged group, more naive CD4+ T cells, fewer expanded clones and increased TCR diversity were shown by the long-lived group, suggesting age selection. Estimates of total diversity based on one million sequenced T cells were regarded as lower bounds and as underestimates. Observed TCR beta diversity per million T cells fell roughly linearly with age, and a significant reduction was already apparent by age roughly 40. Bulk unsorted PBMC profiling prevented conclusive comparison of naive and antigen-experienced compartments. There was a strong correlation between observed TCR beta diversity and the percentage of naive T cells measured by flow cytometry.

The CDR3 sequence holds 14 residues, the cysteine and phenylalanine included. This entry keeps only the CDR3 DNA: 42 bases, framed from base 1. For this chain, trimming is 3 bases at the V end and 13 bases at the J end, and the number of junction bases without a gene match is 11. For this clonotype: There is no known antigen for this receptor. No base qualities exist here, and no much larger clone lies one base off it.

Sequencing used blood. The TCR originated in a human donor in good health. Here the chain combines TRBV12-3 or TRBV12-4 and TRBJ2-4; 8 bases in the middle match TRBD2. The CDR3 in this case is CASSFLEGAGEQYF. The nucleotides read TGTGCCAGCAGTTTTCTCGAGGGAGCGGGGGAGCAGTACTTC.